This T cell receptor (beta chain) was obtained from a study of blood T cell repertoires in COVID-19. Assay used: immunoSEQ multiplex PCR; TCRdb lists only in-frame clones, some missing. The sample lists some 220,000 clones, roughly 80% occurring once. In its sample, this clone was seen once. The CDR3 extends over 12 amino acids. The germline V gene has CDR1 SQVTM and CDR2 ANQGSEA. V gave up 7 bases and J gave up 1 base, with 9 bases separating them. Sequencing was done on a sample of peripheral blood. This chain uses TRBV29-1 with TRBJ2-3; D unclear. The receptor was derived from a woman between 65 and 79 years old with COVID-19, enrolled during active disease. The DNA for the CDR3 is TGCAGCGGAACTGCCGGCACAGATACGCAGTATTTT. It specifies CSGTAGTDTQYF.